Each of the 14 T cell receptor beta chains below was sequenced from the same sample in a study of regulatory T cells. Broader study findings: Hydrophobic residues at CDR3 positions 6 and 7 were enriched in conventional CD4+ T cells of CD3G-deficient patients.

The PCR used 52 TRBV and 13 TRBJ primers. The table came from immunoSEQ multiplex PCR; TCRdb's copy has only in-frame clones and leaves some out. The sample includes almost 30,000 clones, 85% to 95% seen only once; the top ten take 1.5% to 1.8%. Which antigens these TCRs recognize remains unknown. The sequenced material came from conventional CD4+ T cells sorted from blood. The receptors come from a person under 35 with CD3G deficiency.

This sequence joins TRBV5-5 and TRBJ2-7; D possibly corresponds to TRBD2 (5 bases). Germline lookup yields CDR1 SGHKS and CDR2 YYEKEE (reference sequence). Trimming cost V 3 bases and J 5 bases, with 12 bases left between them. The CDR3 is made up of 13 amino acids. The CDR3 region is CASSSGMHHEQYF. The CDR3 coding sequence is TGTGCCAGCAGCTCGGGGATGCACCACGAGCAGTACTTC.

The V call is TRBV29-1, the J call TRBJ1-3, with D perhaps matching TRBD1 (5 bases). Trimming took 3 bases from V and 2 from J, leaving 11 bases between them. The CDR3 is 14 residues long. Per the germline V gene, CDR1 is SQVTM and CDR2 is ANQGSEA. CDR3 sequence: CSVDQGGAGNTIYF. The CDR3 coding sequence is TGCAGCGTTGATCAGGGAGGCGCTGGAAACACCATATATTTT.

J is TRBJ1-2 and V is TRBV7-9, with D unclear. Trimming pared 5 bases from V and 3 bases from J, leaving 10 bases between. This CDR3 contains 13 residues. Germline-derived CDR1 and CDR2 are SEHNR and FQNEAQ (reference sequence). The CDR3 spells CASSSGGDYGYTF. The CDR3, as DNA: TGTGCCAGCAGCAGCGGTGGGGACTATGGCTACACCTTC.

The CDR3, as DNA: TGTGCCAGCAGCTCCGGACAGGTCAATCAGCCCCAGCATTTT. It codes for CASSSGQVNQPQHF. This chain connects TRBV11-2 to TRBJ1-5, with TRBD1 matching 7 bases. Germline CDR1 and CDR2: SGHAT and FQNNGV. This CDR3 is built from 14 residues. Trimming took 4 bases from V and 3 from J; bases not matched to a gene: 3.

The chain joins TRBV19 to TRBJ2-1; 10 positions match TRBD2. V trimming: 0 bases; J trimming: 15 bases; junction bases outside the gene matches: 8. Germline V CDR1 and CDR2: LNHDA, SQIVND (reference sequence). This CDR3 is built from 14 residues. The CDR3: CASSIEIAGGGLFF. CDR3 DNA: TGTGCCAGTAGTATAGAAATAGCGGGAGGCGGTCTGTTCTTC.

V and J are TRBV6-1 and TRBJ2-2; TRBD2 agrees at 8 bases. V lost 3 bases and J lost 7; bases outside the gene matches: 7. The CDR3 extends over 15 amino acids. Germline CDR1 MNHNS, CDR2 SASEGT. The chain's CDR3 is CASSDFGRAGGELFF. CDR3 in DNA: TGTGCCAGCAGTGACTTCGGGAGGGCTGGCGGGGAGCTGTTTTTT.

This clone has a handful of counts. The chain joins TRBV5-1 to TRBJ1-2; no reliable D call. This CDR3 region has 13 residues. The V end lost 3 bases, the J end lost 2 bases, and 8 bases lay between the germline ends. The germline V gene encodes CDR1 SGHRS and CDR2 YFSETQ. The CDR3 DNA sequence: TGCGCCAGCAGCTCAGGTGGGAACTATGGCTACACCTTC. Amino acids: CASSSGGNYGYTF.

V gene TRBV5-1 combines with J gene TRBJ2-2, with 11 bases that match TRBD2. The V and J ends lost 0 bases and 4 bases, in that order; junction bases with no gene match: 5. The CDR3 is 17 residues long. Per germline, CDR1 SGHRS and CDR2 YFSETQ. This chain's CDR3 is CASSLGGLAETTGELFF. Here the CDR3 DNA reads TGCGCCAGCAGCTTGGGGGGACTAGCGGAGACCACCGGGGAGCTGTTTTTT.

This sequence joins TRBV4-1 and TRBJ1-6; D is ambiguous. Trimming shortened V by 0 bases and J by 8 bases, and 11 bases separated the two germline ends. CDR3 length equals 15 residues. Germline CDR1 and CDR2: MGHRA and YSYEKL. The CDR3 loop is CASSQDAIPYSPLHF. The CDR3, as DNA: TGCGCCAGCAGCCAAGACGCCATTCCGTATTCACCCCTCCACTTT.

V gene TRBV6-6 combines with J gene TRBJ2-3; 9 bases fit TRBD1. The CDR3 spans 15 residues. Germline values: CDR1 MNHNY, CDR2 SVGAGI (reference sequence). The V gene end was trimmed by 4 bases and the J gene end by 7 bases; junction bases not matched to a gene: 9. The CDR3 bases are TGTGCCAGCAGTTCTCCGGACAGGGGACGGTATACGCAGTATTTT. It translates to CASSSPDRGRYTQYF.

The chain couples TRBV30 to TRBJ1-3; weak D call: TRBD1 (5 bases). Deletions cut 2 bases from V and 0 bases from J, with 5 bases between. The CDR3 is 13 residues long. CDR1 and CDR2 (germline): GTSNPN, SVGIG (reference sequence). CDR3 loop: CAWSQGSGNTIYF. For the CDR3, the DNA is TGTGCCTGGAGTCAGGGCTCTGGAAACACCATATATTTT.

CDR3 sequence reads: CSASGEREQFF. The DNA for the CDR3 is TGCAGTGCTTCGGGGGAGAGGGAGCAGTTCTTC. V gene TRBV20-1 combines with J gene TRBJ2-1, with a weak D call TRBD2 (6 bases). V was shortened by 5 bases and J by 10 bases, with 12 bases between the two germline ends. CDR1 is DFQATT, CDR2 SNEGSKA, per germline (reference sequence). The CDR3 loop spans 11 amino acids.

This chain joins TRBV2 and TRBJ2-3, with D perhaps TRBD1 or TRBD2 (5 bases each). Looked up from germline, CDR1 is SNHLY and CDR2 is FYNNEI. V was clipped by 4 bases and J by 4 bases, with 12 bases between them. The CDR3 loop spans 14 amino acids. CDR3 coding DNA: TGTGCCAGCAGTGGGGTCGGGGCACCAGATACGCAGTATTTT. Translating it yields CASSGVGAPDTQYF.

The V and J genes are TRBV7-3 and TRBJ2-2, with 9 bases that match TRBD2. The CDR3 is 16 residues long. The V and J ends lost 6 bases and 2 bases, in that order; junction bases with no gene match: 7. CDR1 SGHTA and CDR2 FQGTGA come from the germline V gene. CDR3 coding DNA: TGTGCCAGCAGTCCGTCCGGGACTAGCAACACCGGGGAGCTGTTTTTT. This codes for CASSPSGTSNTGELFF.